This TCR beta chain is from a study of blood T cells in healthy people across ages. Study background: Template switching caught about one barcoded beta molecule for each two T cells.

A second about 7 to 11 cycle PCR used barcoded and J-beta primers. Per-sample output comprised a minimum of 2.5 million paired-end reads containing CDR3. Via MiXCR, TCRdb re-called the 5' RACE reads, giving one row per CDR3 protein. The repertoire consists of about 1,500,000 distinct CDR3 sequences, with 28% occurring once and the leading ten covering over 7%. This clonotype occurred a few times. Its specificity is unknown. The CDR3 is made up of 13 amino acids. CDR1 and CDR2 from the germline V gene are SQVTM and ANQGSEA. The V gene lost 7 bases and the J gene lost 5 bases, with 17 bases spanning the gap. Study observations and caveats: With age, beta diversity per million T cells declined roughly linearly, significantly by approximately 40.

Donors were systemically healthy Caucasian individuals from Russia aged about 6 to 90 years. Sample: blood. The V and J genes are TRBV29-1 and TRBJ2-5, with D possibly matching TRBD2 (6 bases). This receptor was obtained from a woman aged 25 to 39 in good health. CDR3 DNA: TGCAGCGACCGGGACTGGGGGACTGAGACCCAGTACTTC. It translates to CSDRDWGTETQYF.